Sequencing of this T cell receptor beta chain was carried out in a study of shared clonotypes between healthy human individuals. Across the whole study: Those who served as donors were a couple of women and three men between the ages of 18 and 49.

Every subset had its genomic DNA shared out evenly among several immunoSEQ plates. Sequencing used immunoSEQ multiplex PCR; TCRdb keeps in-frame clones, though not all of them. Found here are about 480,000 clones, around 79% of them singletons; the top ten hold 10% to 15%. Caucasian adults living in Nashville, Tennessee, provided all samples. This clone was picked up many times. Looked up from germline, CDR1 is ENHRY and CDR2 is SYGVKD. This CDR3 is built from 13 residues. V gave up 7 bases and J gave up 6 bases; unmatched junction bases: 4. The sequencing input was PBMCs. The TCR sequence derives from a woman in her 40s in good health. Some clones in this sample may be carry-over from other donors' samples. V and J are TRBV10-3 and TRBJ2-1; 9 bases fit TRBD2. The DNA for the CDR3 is TGTGCCATCATGGGCGGGAGGGCCAATGAGCAGTTCTTC. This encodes CAIMGGRANEQFF.